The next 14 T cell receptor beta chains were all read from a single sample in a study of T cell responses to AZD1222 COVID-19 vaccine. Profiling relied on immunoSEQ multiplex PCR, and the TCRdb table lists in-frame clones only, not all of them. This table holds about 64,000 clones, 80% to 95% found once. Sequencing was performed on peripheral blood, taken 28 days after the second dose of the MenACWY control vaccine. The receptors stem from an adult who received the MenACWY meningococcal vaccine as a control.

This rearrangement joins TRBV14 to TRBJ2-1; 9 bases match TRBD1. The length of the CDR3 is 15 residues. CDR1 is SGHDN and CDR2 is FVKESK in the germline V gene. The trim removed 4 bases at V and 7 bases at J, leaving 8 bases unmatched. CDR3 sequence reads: CASSLMGQGDNEQFF. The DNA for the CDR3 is TGTGCCAGCAGCCTAATGGGACAGGGCGATAATGAGCAGTTCTTC.

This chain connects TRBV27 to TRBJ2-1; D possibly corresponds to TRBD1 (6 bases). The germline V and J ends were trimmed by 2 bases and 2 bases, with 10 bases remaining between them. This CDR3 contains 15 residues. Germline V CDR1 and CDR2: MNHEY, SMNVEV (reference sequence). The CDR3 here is CASSLEGQAYNEQFF. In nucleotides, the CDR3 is TGTGCCAGCAGTTTAGAGGGACAAGCCTACAATGAGCAGTTCTTC.

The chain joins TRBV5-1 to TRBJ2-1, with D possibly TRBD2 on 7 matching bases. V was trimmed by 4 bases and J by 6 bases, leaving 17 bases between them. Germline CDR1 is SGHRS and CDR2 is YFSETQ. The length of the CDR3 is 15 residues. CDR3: CASSPDGGGGNEQFF. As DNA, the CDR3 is TGCGCCAGCAGCCCCGATGGAGGGGGGGGCAATGAGCAGTTCTTC. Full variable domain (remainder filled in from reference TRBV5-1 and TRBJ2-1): KAGVTQTPRYLIKTRGQQVTLSCSPISGHRSVSWYQQTPGQGLQFLFEYFSETQRNKGNFPGRFSGRQFSNSRSEMNVSTLELGDSALYLCASSPDGGGGNEQFFGPGTRLTVL.

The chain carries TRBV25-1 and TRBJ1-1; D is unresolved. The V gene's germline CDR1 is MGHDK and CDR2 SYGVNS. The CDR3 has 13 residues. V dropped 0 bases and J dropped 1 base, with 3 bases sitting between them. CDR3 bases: TGTGCCAGCAGTGAATACCGGAACACTGAAGCTTTCTTT. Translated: CASSEYRNTEAFF.

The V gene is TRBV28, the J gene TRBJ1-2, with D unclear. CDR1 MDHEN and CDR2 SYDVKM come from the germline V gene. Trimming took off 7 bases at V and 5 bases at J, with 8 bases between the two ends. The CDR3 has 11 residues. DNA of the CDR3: TGTGCCAGCACCGTCGGTTATGGCTACACCTTC. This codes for CASTVGYGYTF.

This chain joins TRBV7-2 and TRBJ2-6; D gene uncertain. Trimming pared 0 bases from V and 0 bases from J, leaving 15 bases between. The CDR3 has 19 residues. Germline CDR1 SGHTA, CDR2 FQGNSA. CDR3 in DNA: TGTGCCAGCAGCTTAGCCTCCTCTCTCCGGCTCTCTGGGGCCAACGTCCTGACTTTC. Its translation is CASSLASSLRLSGANVLTF.

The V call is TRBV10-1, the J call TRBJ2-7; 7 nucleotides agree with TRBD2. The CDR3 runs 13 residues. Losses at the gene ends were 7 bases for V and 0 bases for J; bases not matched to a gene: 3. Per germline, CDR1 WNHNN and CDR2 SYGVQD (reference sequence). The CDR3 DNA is TGCGCCAGCAAGGCTAGCGGCTCCTACGAGCAGTACTTC. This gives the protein CASKASGSYEQYF.

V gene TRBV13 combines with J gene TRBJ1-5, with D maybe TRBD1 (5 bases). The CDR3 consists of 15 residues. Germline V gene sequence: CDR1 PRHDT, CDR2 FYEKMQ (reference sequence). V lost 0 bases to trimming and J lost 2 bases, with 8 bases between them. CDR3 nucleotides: TGTGCCAGCAGCTTAGGGTTAGGGGGCAATCAGCCCCAGCATTTT. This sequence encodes CASSLGLGGNQPQHF.

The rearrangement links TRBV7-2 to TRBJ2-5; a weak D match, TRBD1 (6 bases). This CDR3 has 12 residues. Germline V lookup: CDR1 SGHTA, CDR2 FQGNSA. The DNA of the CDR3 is TGTTCTGCAGGACAGCTTCAAGAGACCCAGTACTTC. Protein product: CSAGQLQETQYF.

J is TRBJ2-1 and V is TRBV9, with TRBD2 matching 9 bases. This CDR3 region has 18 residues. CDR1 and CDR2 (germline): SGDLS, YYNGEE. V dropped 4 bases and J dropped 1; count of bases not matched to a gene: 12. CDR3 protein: CASSLRLTSGFSYNEQFF. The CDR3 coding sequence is TGTGCCAGCAGCCTCCGACTGACTAGCGGATTTTCCTACAATGAGCAGTTCTTC. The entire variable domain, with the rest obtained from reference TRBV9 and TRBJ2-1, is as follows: DSGVTQTPKHLITATGQRVTLRCSPRSGDLSVYWYQQSLDQGLQFLIQYYNGEERAKGNILERFSAQQFPDLHSELNLSSLELGDSALYFCASSLRLTSGFSYNEQFFGPGTRLTVL.

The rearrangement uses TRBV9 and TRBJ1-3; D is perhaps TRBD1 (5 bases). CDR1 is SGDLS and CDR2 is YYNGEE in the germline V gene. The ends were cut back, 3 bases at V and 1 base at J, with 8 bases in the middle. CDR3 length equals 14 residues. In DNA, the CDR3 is TGTGCCAGCAGCGGGGGGGTTTCTGGAAACACCATATATTTT. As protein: CASSGGVSGNTIYF.

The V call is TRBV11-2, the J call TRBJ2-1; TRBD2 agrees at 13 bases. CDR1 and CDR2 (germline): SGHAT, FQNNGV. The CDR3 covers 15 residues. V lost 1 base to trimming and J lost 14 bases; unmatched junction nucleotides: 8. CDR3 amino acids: CASSLGTGLAGPEFF. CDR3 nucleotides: TGTGCCAGCAGCTTAGGGACGGGACTAGCGGGACCCGAGTTCTTC. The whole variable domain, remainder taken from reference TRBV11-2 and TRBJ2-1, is EAGVAQSPRYKIIEKRQSVAFWCNPISGHATLYWYQQILGQGPKLLIQFQNNGVVDDSQLPKDRFSAERLKGVDSTLKIQPAKLEDSAVYLCASSLGTGLAGPEFFGPGTRLTVL.

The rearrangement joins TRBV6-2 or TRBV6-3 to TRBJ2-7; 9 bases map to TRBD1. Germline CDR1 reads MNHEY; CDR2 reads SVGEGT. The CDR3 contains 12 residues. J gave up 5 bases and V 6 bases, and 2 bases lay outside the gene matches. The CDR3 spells CASSGQGNEQYF. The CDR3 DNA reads TGTGCCAGCAGCGGACAGGGGAACGAGCAGTACTTC.

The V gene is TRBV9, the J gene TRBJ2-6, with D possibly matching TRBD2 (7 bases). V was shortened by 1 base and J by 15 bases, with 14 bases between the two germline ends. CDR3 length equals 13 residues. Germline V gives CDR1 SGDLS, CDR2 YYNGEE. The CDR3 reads CASSVSRGGALTF. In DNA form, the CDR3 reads TGTGCCAGCAGCGTATCTAGGGGGGGAGCCCTGACTTTC.